The 20 T cell receptor beta chains given below trace back to one sample, sequenced in a study of blood T cell repertoires in COVID-19. Produced via immunoSEQ multiplex PCR; TCRdb's table is partial and in-frame only. The sample includes under 200,000 clones, approximately 74% of them seen just once. The sequenced material came from peripheral blood. These TCRs come from an elderly woman with acute or convalescent COVID-19.

The rearrangement links TRBV4-1 to TRBJ2-2; 7 positions agree with TRBD2. This CDR3 is built from 20 residues. The germline gives CDR1 MGHRA, CDR2 YSYEKL. The trim removed 0 bases at V and 1 base at J, leaving 14 bases unmatched. As DNA, the CDR3 is TGCGCCAGCAGCCAAGATCGAAAACTTCGGCTAGCGGAGAACACCGGGGAGCTGTTTTTT. Its protein product is CASSQDRKLRLAENTGELFF.

The chain couples TRBV6-2 or TRBV6-3 to TRBJ2-3; tentative D call: TRBD2 (6 bases). V lost 0 bases and J lost 3, with 28 bases in between. Germline CDR1 reads MNHEY; CDR2 reads SVGEGT. This CDR3 is 21 amino acids long. CDR3 nucleotide sequence: TGTGCCAGCAGTTACTCGAGCAAGGTACAGCGCCGACTTAGCGGAACAGATACGCAGTATTTT. This sequence encodes CASSYSSKVQRRLSGTDTQYF.

The gene calls are TRBV27 and TRBJ2-4; 9 positions match TRBD2. V shed 5 bases, J shed 4 bases, and the junction held 9 bases outside the gene matches. Germline V CDR1 and CDR2: MNHEY, SMNVEV (reference sequence). CDR3 length: 16 amino acids. The CDR3 DNA follows: TGTGCCAGCAGTGCAGATAGCGGGAGAGTTAAAAACATTCAGTACTTC. Protein: CASSADSGRVKNIQYF.

The rearrangement joins TRBV19 to TRBJ1-3; no definite D call. V lost 7 bases and J lost 0, with 13 bases in between. The CDR3 is 15 amino acids. Germline V lookup: CDR1 LNHDA, CDR2 SQIVND (reference sequence). The CDR3 DNA reads TGTGCCAGTATGGGCAGGCGCTACTCTGGAAACACCATATATTTT. Translated: CASMGRRYSGNTIYF.

CDR3 sequence reads: CASSQDDGATYQPQHF. DNA of the CDR3: TGTGCCAGCAGCCAAGATGATGGGGCCACTTATCAGCCCCAGCATTTT. This rearrangement joins TRBV4-2 to TRBJ1-5; maybe TRBD1 (5 bases). Germline V gene data show CDR1 as LGHNA and CDR2 as YNFKEQ. With 0 bases removed from V and 5 bases from J, the gap between germline ends came to 14 bases. This CDR3 is 16 amino acids long.

V usage is TRBV14 and J usage is TRBJ2-5; D is uncertain. The CDR3 runs to 12 residues. V lost 5 bases and J lost 5, with 9 bases in between. In germline, CDR1 is SGHDN, CDR2 FVKESK. CDR3 residues: CASSVASETQYF. CDR3 bases: TGTGCCAGCAGCGTAGCATCGGAGACCCAGTACTTC.

The rearrangement links TRBV2 to TRBJ2-5, with a possible D match to TRBD1 (6 bases). There are 14 residues in the CDR3. The V gene lost 4 bases and the J gene lost 5 bases, with 14 bases spanning the gap. CDR1 SNHLY and CDR2 FYNNEI come from the germline V gene. CDR3 sequence reads: CASSVSGAGETQYF. CDR3 bases: TGTGCCAGCAGTGTTTCAGGGGCCGGGGAGACCCAGTACTTC. Together with reference TRBV2 and TRBJ2-5, the CDR3 gives the full variable domain: EPEVTQTPSHQVTQMGQEVILRCVPISNHLYFYWYRQILGQKVEFLVSFYNNEISEKSEIFDDQFSVERPDGSNFTLKIRSTKLEDSAMYFCASSVSGAGETQYFGPGTRLLVL.

The table lists this clone with a few counts. This rearrangement joins TRBV28 to TRBJ1-6; no reliable D call. Trimming left V 3 bases short and J 7 bases short, with 10 bases between. Germline-derived CDR1 and CDR2 are MDHEN and SYDVKM. The CDR3 length is 14 residues. The CDR3 coding sequence is TGTGCCAGCAGTTTTGGCAGCGTCAATTCACCCCTCCACTTT. The encoded protein is CASSFGSVNSPLHF. The variable domain in full, completed from reference TRBV28 and TRBJ1-6, reads DVKVTQSSRYLVKRTGEKVFLECVQDMDHENMFWYRQDPGLGLRLIYFSYDVKMKEKGDIPEGYSVSREKKERFSLILESASTNQTSMYLCASSFGSVNSPLHFGNGTRLTVT.

This chain connects TRBV19 to TRBJ2-3; 7 bases align to TRBD2. The CDR3 covers 18 residues. CDR1 is LNHDA, CDR2 SQIVND, per germline (reference sequence). J was trimmed by 3 bases and V by 7 bases; bases with no gene match: 19. The CDR3, as DNA: TGTGCCAGTACCCATGCAGCCGCTAGCGGCAGCATTACAGATACGCAGTATTTT. Translating gives CASTHAAASGSITDTQYF.

The genes are TRBV11-2 and TRBJ2-1, with 12 positions matching TRBD2. V lost 4 bases, J lost 0 bases, and 4 bases stayed unmatched. Germline V lookup: CDR1 SGHAT, CDR2 FQNNGV. The length of the CDR3 is 17 residues. In DNA form, the CDR3 reads TGTGCCAGCAGCTCGACTAGCGGGAGTCTCTCCTACAATGAGCAGTTCTTC. Translating it yields CASSSTSGSLSYNEQFF.

This sequence joins TRBV7-6 and TRBJ1-1; the D is unclear. CDR3 size: 14 residues. Germline-derived CDR1 and CDR2 are SGHVS and FNYEAQ. V was cut by 5 bases and J by 13 bases, with 23 bases left in between. In DNA form, the CDR3 reads TGTGCCAGCAGCCTTGGGCTCAGTATCACACGTTATTTCTTT. Amino acid sequence: CASSLGLSITRYFF. The variable domain in full, completed from reference TRBV7-6 and TRBJ1-1, reads GAGVSQSPRYKVTKRGQDVALRCDPISGHVSLYWYRQALGQGPEFLTYFNYEAQQDKSGLPNDRFSAERPEGSISTLTIQRTEQRDSAMYRCASSLGLSITRYFFGQGTRLTVV.

In its sample, this clone was seen once. This rearrangement joins TRBV12-3 or TRBV12-4 to TRBJ2-1, with D possibly matching TRBD2 (5 bases). V dropped 8 bases and J dropped 14 bases, with 22 bases sitting between them. This CDR3 is 13 amino acids long. CDR3 sequence reads: CASGILGGPSKFF. The DNA for the CDR3 is TGTGCCAGCGGGATTTTGGGCGGGCCGTCAAAGTTCTTC.

V usage is TRBV5-1 and J usage is TRBJ1-1; D is possibly TRBD1 (5 bases). The CDR3 has 13 amino acids. Looked up from germline, CDR1 is SGHRS and CDR2 is YFSETQ. Trimming shortened V by 1 base and J by 3 bases, and 7 bases separated the two germline ends. The CDR3 sequence is CASSLSGDTEAFF. Here the CDR3 DNA reads TGCGCCAGCAGCTTGTCGGGGGACACTGAAGCTTTCTTT. Full variable domain (outside the CDR3, taken from reference TRBV5-1 and TRBJ1-1): KAGVTQTPRYLIKTRGQQVTLSCSPISGHRSVSWYQQTPGQGLQFLFEYFSETQRNKGNFPGRFSGRQFSNSRSEMNVSTLELGDSALYLCASSLSGDTEAFFGQGTRLTVV.

The chain joins TRBV7-2 to TRBJ2-7, with 13 bases lining up with TRBD2. Germline trimming cut 4 bases from V and 2 bases from J; bases unmatched to any gene: 8. Germline V gene data show CDR1 as SGHTA and CDR2 as FQGNSA. This CDR3 is built from 17 residues. As DNA, the CDR3 is TGTGCCAGCAGCTCTTGGACTAGCGGGAGCGTCCCCTACGAGCAGTACTTC. Translation gives CASSSWTSGSVPYEQYF. Filled out from reference TRBV7-2 and TRBJ2-7, the complete variable domain reads GAGVSQSPSNKVTEKGKDVELRCDPISGHTALYWYRQSLGQGLEFLIYFQGNSAPDKSGLPSDRFSAERTGGSVSTLTIQRTQQEDSAVYLCASSSWTSGSVPYEQYFGPGTRLTVT.

The chain combines TRBV28 with TRBJ1-4; D gene ambiguous. CDR1 is MDHEN, CDR2 SYDVKM, per germline. Trimming removed 6 bases at V and 8 bases at J, with 10 bases between. The CDR3 spans 12 residues. This CDR3 is CASRPEREKLFF. DNA of the CDR3: TGTGCCAGCAGGCCCGAGCGGGAAAAACTGTTTTTT.

This clone was found a few times. An end of the junction does not agree with germline; a read error may underlie this. This chain joins TRBV19 and TRBJ1-2; TRBD1 matches at 7 bases. Germline V gene lookup returns CDR1 LNHDA and CDR2 SQIVND (reference sequence). This CDR3 contains 12 residues. The chain's CDR3 is CVSWDSRYGYTF. In nucleotides, the CDR3 is TGTGTCAGTTGGGACAGCCGCTATGGCTACACCTTC.

This clone has only one observation. The V and J genes are TRBV12-3 or TRBV12-4 and TRBJ2-7, with TRBD1 identical over 7 bases. V dropped 10 bases and J dropped 3; count of bases not matched to a gene: 9. This CDR3 comprises 13 residues. The CDR3 nucleotides read TGTGCCACTACGGGACAGTCTCTCTACGAGCAGTACTTC. It codes for CATTGQSLYEQYF.

The chain employs TRBV19 and TRBJ2-5; TRBD2 agrees at 7 bases. Germline V gene data show CDR1 as LNHDA and CDR2 as SQIVND (reference sequence). J lost 5 bases, V lost 3 bases, and 9 bases had no gene match. The CDR3 runs to 15 residues. The CDR3 reads CASSIGLDYRETQYF. In DNA, the CDR3 is TGTGCCAGTAGTATCGGACTAGACTACCGGGAGACCCAGTACTTC.

In its sample, this clone was seen many times. The chain links TRBV6-5 to TRBJ1-1; D is perhaps TRBD1 (6 bases). Trimming left V 7 bases short and J 5 bases short, with 17 bases between. The CDR3 has 14 amino acids. Per the germline V gene, CDR1 is MNHEY and CDR2 is SVGAGI. DNA for the CDR3: TGTGCCAGCACTAAGGGGGGGAGGTGGACTGAAGCTTTCTTT. This encodes CASTKGGRWTEAFF.

The chain has TRBV15 and TRBJ2-1, with 11 bases lining up with TRBD2. In germline, CDR1 is LNHNV, CDR2 YYDKDF (reference sequence). The CDR3 extends over 16 amino acids. V shed 6 bases and J 0 bases; nucleotides not matched to a gene: 4. CDR3 region: CATSGTSGLSYNEQFF. The DNA of the CDR3 is TGTGCCACCAGTGGGACTAGCGGTCTCTCCTACAATGAGCAGTTCTTC.